This T cell receptor beta chain was found in a study of shared clonotypes between healthy human individuals. Study-wide points: The generation probabilities recorded for non-shared clonotypes fell below those of clonotypes shared by all four donors.

CD4+ cells were split into CD45RA+ naive and CD45RA-negative memory subsets. This table comes from immunoSEQ multiplex PCR, and its TCRdb copy is limited to in-frame clones, with some not included. The data contain 2 million to 2.5 million clones, 90% to 95% of them singletons. On this clone itself: Its cognate antigen is unknown.

The CDR3 sequence is 16 residues long. CDR1 is SEHNR, CDR2 FQNEAQ, per germline (reference sequence). The ends lost 4 bases at V and 3 bases at J; junction bases unmatched: 8. The V gene is TRBV7-9, the J gene TRBJ2-2; 7 bases align to TRBD1. Sequences were obtained from naive CD4+ T cells from PBMCs. Subset noted: CD45RA+ positively selected. The receptor comes from a man between 18 and 29 years old in good health. Some clones in this sample may be carry-over from other donors' samples. The CDR3 spells CASSSYRGLDTGELFF. DNA of the CDR3: TGTGCCAGCAGCTCGTACAGGGGATTGGACACCGGGGAGCTGTTTTTT.